This section outlines one TCR beta chain sequence together with its context. This specimen comes from a study of T cell responses to AZD1222 COVID-19 vaccine. Measured with immunoSEQ multiplex PCR; TCRdb has only the in-frame clones, and not every one. In the table there are 90,000 to 150,000 clones, 80% to 90% of which are singletons. V dropped 0 bases and J dropped 3 bases, with 2 bases sitting between them. This CDR3 contains 12 residues. Germline-derived CDR1 and CDR2 are MNHNS and SASEGT. This clonotype was obtained from an adult who received the AZD1222 COVID-19 vaccine. The specimen comprised peripheral blood, sampled 28 days after the second AZD1222 dose. This chain connects TRBV6-1 to TRBJ1-1; no definite D call. CDR3 region: CASSEAHTEAFF. In nucleotides, the CDR3 is TGTGCCAGCAGTGAAGCCCACACTGAAGCTTTCTTT.